This T cell receptor (beta chain) was identified in a study of blood T cell repertoires in COVID-19. Authors' methods: It was from reference gene primer amplification that nucleated cell counts were estimated. Here immunoSEQ multiplex PCR was the method, and the copy in TCRdb shows in-frame clones only, minus some. D and trimming come from the DNA, and the V and J calls and clone size come from that table. Found here are under 350,000 clones, around 86% of them singletons; the top ten hold less than 2%. The study recruited people aged about 18 to 95 years across about 25 US areas. Clinical histories supplied by participants themselves formed the basis of cohort assignment. Resolution of symptoms, clearance, or two negative PCRs was present in recovered Cohort 3 donors. This CDR3 spans 16 amino acids. V was clipped by 4 bases and J by 1 base; unmatched bases: 2. Germline V CDR1 and CDR2: SGHRS, YFSETQ.

The gene calls are TRBV5-1 and TRBJ2-2, with TRBD2 matching 12 bases. The receptor comes from a woman aged 40-49 years who had recovered from COVID-19. Sequences were obtained from PBMCs or T cells enriched from blood (not recorded which). CDR3 region: CASSRTSGMNTGELFF. CDR3 sequence (DNA): TGCGCCAGCAGCCGGACTAGCGGGATGAACACCGGGGAGCTGTTTTTT.